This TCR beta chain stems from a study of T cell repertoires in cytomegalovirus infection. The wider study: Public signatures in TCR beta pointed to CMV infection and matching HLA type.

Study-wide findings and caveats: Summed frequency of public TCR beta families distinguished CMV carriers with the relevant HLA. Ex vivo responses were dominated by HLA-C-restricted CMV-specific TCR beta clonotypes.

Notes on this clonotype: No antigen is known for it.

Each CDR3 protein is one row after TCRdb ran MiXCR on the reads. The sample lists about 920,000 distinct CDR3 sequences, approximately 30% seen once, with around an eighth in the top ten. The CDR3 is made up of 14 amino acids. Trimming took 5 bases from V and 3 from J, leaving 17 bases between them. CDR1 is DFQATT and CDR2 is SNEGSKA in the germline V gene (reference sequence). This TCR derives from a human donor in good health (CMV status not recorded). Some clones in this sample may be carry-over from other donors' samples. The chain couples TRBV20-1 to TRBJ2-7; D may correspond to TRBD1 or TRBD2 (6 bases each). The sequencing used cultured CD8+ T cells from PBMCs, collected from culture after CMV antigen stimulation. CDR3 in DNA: TGCAGTGCTTATAGGGGGGCAGATGACTACGAGCAGTACGTC. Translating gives CSAYRGADDYEQYV.